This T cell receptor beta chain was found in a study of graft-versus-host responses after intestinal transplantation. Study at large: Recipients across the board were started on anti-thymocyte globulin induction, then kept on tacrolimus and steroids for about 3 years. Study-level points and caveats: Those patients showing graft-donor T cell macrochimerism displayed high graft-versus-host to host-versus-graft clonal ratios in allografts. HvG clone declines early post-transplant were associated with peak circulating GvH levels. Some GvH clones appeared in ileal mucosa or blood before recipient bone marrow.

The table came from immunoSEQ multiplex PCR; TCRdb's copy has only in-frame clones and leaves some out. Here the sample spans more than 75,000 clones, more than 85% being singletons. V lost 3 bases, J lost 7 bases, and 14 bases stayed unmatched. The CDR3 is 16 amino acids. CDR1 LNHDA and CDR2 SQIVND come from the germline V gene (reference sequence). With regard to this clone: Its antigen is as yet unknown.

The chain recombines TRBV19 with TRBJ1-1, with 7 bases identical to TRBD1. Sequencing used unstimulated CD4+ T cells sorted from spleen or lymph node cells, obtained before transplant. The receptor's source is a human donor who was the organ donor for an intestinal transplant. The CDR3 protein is CASSIRPTGSGVEAFF. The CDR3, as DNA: TGTGCCAGTAGTATCAGACCGACAGGGTCTGGTGTTGAAGCTTTCTTT.